A selection of T cell receptor beta chains follows, all from one sample in a study of T cell changes during pregnancy in multiple sclerosis. Profiling relied on immunoSEQ multiplex PCR, and the TCRdb table lists in-frame clones only, not all of them. In the table there are around 80,000 clones, 94% of which are singletons. The sample consisted of peripheral blood, taken in the second trimester of pregnancy. These receptor sequences come from a female donor in good health, enrolled as a control in a pregnancy study. Both conserved end residues are trimmed from each CDR3. A D gene is named only where the DNA matches it firmly.

v_gene	d_gene	j_gene	CDR3aa
TRBV5-4	NA	TRBJ1-1	ASSLEGRAFSQTEAF
TRBV28	NA	TRBJ2-1	ASSLLGRWGGPSRNEQF
TRBV7-9	TRBD2	TRBJ2-1	ASSLAAGGLDEQF
TRBV6-1	NA	TRBJ2-7	ASSEAWGQLYEQY
TRBV6-1	TRBD2	TRBJ2-1	ASSESFSILRLAGGEEQF
TRBV27	NA	TRBJ2-2	ASSSYRRTGELF
TRBV2	NA	TRBJ2-6	ASSAPFSGANVLT
TRBV28	NA	TRBJ2-3	ASMLRGFITDTQY
TRBV6-5	TRBD1	TRBJ1-1	ASSRDRGNTEAF
TRBV15	NA	TRBJ2-7	ATSIPGGISSYEQY
TRBV18	TRBD1	TRBJ2-7	ASSGIGTGAYEQY
TRBV7-9	TRBD1	TRBJ2-5	ASGTGGPETQY
TRBV6-5	NA	TRBJ1-1	ASSPGRAAEAF
TRBV11-3	NA	TRBJ2-5	ASSFNIEETQY
TRBV6-1	TRBD1	TRBJ1-4	ASSADIQGAINEKLF
TRBV14	NA	TRBJ1-2	ASSPLRGLMEGYT
TRBV9	TRBD2	TRBJ2-2	ASSVGPSGNTGELF
TRBV4-1	TRBD2	TRBJ2-1	ASSQDQASGSLYNEQF
TRBV23-1	NA	TRBJ2-7	ATYIVEVYEQY
TRBV21-1	NA	TRBJ2-3	ASSKEVKGANTQY
TRBV5-8	NA	TRBJ2-7	ASRLHGGTYEQY
TRBV2	NA	TRBJ2-2	ASGGDGGLAGELF
TRBV7-9	TRBD2	TRBJ2-7	ASAPGTSFYEQY
TRBV6-5	TRBD1	TRBJ2-2	ASRTGGGVAGELF
TRBV11-3	TRBD1	TRBJ2-2	ASSSRQGNTGELF
TRBV29-1	NA	TRBJ2-3	SVEGSGGDTQY
TRBV27	TRBD1	TRBJ2-1	ASSSLGQGVHNEQF
TRBV19	NA	TRBJ1-2	ASTGSDYGYT
TRBV19	TRBD1	TRBJ1-2	ASSRGGALGGYT
TRBV2	NA	TRBJ1-1	ASSADRNTEAF
TRBV6-5	NA	TRBJ2-2	ASSGTRNTGELF
TRBV2	NA	TRBJ1-1	ASTIQGSNTEAF
TRBV2	NA	TRBJ2-2	ASRVDQGNGELF
TRBV28	NA	TRBJ2-7	ASKVDSDGEQY
TRBV29-1	NA	TRBJ2-1	SVKERGRGEQF
TRBV18	NA	TRBJ1-4	ASSPGDPGVGEKLF
TRBV5-6	NA	TRBJ2-5	ASSLGARGRQTQY
TRBV18	TRBD1	TRBJ2-7	ASSPRDRGEQY
TRBV14	TRBD2	TRBJ2-7	ASSQRGLAGVYEQY
TRBV10-3	TRBD1	TRBJ1-3	AISARQGGGNTIY
TRBV9	TRBD1	TRBJ2-7	ASSGGGTGGREQY
TRBV7-9	TRBD2	TRBJ2-1	ASSGPSGSSYNEQF
TRBV5-4	NA	TRBJ2-1	ASSFPGGRNEQF
TRBV4-1	NA	TRBJ2-7	ASSRDRSYEQY
TRBV2	NA	TRBJ2-7	ASSRILESYEQY
TRBV5-6	NA	TRBJ2-7	ASRGGALSYEQY